The T cell receptor beta chain described here comes from a study of CD8 T cells in ankylosing spondylitis. Germline-derived CDR1 and CDR2 are SQVTM and ANQGSEA. The CDR3 sequence is 12 residues long. With 7 bases removed from V and 2 bases from J, the gap between germline ends came to 11 bases. Many counts were recorded for this clonotype. Its target is unknown. As the method for making TCR beta libraries, quantitative 5'-RACE with molecular barcodes was used. TCRdb reprocessed the 5' RACE reads with MiXCR, giving one entry per CDR3 protein. Of roughly 300,000 distinct CDR3 sequences in the sample, 6.5% to 10% were seen once. Overall study results and limits: Disease-associated clones were reportedly significantly overrepresented in matched ankylosing spondylitis synovial fluid. Ankylosing spondylitis blood appeared to be characterized by a TCR beta motif of several highly homologous variants. Existing reports had already noted some motif variants in reactive arthritis synovial fluid and blood.

The sequenced sample was blood, either unsorted or a sorted T cell fraction (not recorded which). The clonotype comes from a male donor with ankylosing spondylitis. The chain uses TRBV29-1 and TRBJ1-2; D is undetermined. The CDR3: CSADSGNYGYTF. As DNA, the CDR3 is TGCAGCGCCGACTCAGGAAACTATGGCTACACCTTC.